The clone carrying this T cell receptor (beta chain) came up once. Its antigen is not known. TCRdb ran MiXCR on the 5' RACE reads and lists one entry per CDR3 protein. The data hold under 200,000 distinct CDR3 sequences, with 9.8% observed a single time. This sample is drawn from a study of CD8 T cells in ankylosing spondylitis. Whole-study findings and limits: Researchers report that disease-linked clones proved CD8+ and relatively rare in peripheral blood. According to the report, clones linked to the disease were significantly enriched in matched synovial fluid samples taken from ankylosing spondylitis patients.

Germline lookup yields CDR1 SGHTA and CDR2 FQGTGA. Trimming removed 5 bases at V and 8 bases at J, with 22 bases between. The CDR3 extends over 16 amino acids. The TCR sequence derives from a female donor with ankylosing spondylitis or in good health (not recorded which). The sample taken for sequencing was blood, either unsorted or a sorted T cell fraction (not recorded which). The chain links TRBV7-3 to TRBJ2-1, with TRBD1 as a possible D gene (5 bases). The CDR3 spells CASSPTWGPSRDEQFF. The DNA for the CDR3 is TGTGCCAGCAGCCCGACCTGGGGCCCAAGTCGGGATGAGCAGTTCTTC.